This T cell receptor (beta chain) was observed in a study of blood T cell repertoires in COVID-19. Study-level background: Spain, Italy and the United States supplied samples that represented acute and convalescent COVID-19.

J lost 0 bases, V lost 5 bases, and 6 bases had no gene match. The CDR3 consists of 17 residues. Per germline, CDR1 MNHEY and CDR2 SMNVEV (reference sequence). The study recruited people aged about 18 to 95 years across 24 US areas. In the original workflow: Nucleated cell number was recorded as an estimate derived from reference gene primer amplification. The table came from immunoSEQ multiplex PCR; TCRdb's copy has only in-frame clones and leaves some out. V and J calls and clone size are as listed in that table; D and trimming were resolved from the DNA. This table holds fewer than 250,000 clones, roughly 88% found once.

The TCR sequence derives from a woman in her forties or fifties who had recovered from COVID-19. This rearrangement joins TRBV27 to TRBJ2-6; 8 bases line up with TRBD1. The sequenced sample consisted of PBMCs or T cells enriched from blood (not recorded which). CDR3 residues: CASSLGQVLSGANVLTF. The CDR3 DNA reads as TGTGCCAGCAGTCTGGGACAGGTCCTCTCTGGGGCCAACGTCCTGACTTTC.